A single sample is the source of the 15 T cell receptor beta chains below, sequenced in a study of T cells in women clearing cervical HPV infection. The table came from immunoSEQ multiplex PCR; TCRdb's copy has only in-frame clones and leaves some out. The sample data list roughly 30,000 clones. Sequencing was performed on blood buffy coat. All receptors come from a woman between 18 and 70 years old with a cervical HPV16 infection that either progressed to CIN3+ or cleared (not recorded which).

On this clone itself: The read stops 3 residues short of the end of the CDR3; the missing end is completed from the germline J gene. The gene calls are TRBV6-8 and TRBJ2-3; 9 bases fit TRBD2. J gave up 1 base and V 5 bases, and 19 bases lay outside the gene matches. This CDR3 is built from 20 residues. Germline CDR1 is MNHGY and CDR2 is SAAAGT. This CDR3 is CASSRPESGRPCFCTDTQYF. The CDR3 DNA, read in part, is TGTGCCAGCAGTCGCCCCGAGAGCGGGAGGCCCTGTTTTTGCACAGATACG.

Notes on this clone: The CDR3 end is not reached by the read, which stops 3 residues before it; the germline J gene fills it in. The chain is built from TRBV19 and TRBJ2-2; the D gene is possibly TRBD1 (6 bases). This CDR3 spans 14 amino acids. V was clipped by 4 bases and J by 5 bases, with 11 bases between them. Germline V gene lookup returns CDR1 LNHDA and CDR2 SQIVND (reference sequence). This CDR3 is CASSSLQGTGELFF. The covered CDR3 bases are TGTGCCAGTAGTAGTCTACAGGGAACCGGGGAG.

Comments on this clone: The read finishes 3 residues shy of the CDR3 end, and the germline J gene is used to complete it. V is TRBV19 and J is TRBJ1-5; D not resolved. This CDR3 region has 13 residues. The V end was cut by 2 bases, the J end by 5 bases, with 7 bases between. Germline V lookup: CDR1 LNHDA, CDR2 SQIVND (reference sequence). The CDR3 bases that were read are TGTGCCAGTAGTATATTCGGGGATCAGCCC. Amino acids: CASSIFGDQP. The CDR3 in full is CASSIFGDQPQHF.

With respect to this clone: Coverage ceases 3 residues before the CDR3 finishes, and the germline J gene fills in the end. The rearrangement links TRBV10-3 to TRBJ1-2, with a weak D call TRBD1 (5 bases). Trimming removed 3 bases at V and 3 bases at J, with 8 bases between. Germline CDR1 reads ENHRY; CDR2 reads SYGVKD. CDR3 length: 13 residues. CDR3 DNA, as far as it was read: TGTGCCATCAGTGACCCAGGGTACTATGGC. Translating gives CAISDPGYYG. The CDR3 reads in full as CAISDPGYYGYTF.

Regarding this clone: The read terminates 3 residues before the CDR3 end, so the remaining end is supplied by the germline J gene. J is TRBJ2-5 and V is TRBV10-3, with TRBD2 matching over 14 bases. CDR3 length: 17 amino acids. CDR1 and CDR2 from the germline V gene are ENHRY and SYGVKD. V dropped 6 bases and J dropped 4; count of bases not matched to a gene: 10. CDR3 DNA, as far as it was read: TGTGCCATCAGACCCGGGACTAGCGGGGGTCCCGGAGAGACC. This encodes CAIRPGTSGGPGET. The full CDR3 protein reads CAIRPGTSGGPGETQYF.

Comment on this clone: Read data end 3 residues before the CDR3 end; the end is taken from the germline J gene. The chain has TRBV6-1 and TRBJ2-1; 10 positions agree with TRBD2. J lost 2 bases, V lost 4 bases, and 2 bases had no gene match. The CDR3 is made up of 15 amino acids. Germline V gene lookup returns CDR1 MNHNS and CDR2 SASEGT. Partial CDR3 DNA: TGTGCCAGCAGTGGTGGGACTAGCGCCTACAATGAG. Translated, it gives CASSGGTSAYNE. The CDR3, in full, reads CASSGGTSAYNEQFF.

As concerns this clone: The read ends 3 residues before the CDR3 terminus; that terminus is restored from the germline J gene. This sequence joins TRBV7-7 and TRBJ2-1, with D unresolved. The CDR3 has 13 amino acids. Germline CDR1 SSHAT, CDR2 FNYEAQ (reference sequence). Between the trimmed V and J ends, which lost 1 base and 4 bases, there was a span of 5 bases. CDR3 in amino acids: CASSLGAYNEQFF. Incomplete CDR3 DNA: TGTGCCAGCAGCTTAGGGGCTTACAATGAG.

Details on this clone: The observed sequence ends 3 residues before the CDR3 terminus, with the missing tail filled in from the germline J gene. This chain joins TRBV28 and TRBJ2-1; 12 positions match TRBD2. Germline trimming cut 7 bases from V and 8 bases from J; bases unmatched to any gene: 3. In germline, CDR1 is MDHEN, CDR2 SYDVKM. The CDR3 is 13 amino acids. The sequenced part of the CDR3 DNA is TGTGCCAGCACTAGCGGGGGGGCCTATGAG. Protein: CASTSGGAYE. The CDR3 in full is CASTSGGAYEQFF.

The CDR3 spells CSARAGQGAWSKNIQYF. The part of the CDR3 DNA that was read is TGCAGTGCTAGAGCAGGACAGGGGGCCTGGTCCAAAAACATT. This chain connects TRBV20-1 to TRBJ2-4, with TRBD1 matching over 11 bases. The read finishes 3 residues shy of the CDR3 end, and the germline J gene is used to complete it. V dropped 1 base and J dropped 2; count of bases not matched to a gene: 7. CDR3 size: 17 residues. Germline V lookup: CDR1 DFQATT, CDR2 SNEGSKA (reference sequence).

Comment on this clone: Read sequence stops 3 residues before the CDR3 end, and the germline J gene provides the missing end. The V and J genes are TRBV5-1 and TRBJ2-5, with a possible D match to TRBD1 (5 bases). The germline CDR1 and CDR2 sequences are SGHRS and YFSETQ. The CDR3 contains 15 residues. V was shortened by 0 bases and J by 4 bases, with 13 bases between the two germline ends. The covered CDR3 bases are TGCGCCAGCAGCTTGGTGGACACAAGGGGAGAGACC. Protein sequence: CASSLVDTRGET. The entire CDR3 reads CASSLVDTRGETQYF. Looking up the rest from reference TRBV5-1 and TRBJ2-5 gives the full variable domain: KAGVTQTPRYLIKTRGQQVTLSCSPISGHRSVSWYQQTPGQGLQFLFEYFSETQRNKGNFPGRFSGRQFSNSRSEMNVSTLELGDSALYLCASSLVDTRGETQYFGPGTRLLVL.

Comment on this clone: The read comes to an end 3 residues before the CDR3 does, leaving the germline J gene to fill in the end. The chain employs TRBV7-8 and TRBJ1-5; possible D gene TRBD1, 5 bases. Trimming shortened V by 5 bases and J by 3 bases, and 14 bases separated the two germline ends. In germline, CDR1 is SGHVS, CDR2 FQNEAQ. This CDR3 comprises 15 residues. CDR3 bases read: TGTGCCAGCAGCCCTCTACAGGAGATCAATCAGCCC. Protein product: CASSPLQEINQP. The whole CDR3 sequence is CASSPLQEINQPQHF.

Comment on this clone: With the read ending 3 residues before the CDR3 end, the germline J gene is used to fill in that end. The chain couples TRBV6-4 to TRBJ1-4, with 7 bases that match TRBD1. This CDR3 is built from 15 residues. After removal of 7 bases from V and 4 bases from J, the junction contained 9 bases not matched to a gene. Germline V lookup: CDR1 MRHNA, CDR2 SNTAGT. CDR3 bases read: TGTGCCAGCATTGAACAGGGGATCCGTAATGAAAAA. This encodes CASIEQGIRNEK. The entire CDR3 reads CASIEQGIRNEKLFF.

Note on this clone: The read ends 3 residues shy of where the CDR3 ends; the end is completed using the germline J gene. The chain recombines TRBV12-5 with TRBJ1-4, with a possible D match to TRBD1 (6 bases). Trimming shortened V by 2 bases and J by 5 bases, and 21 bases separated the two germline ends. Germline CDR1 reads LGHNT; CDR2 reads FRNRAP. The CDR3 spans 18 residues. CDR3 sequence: CASGLSLLGGLTNEKLFF. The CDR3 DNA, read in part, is TGTGCTAGTGGTTTGTCTCTTCTCGGGGGGCTGACAAATGAAAAA.

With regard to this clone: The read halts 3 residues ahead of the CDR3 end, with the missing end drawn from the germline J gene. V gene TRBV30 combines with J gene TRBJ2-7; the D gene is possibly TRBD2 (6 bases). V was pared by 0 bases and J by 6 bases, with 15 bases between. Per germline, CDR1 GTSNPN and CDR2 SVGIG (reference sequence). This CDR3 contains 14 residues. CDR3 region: CAWSVQAGSGEQYF. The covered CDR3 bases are TGTGCCTGGAGTGTACAAGCGGGCTCCGGCGAG.

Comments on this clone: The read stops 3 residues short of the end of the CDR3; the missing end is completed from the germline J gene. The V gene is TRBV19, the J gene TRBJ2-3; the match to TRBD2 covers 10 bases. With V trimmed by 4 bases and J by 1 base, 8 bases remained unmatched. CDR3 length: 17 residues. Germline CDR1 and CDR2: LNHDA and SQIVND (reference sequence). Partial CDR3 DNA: TGTGCCAGTAGTAGGCAGAGTGGGACTAGCGGCACAGATACG. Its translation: CASSRQSGTSGTDT. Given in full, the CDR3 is CASSRQSGTSGTDTQYF.